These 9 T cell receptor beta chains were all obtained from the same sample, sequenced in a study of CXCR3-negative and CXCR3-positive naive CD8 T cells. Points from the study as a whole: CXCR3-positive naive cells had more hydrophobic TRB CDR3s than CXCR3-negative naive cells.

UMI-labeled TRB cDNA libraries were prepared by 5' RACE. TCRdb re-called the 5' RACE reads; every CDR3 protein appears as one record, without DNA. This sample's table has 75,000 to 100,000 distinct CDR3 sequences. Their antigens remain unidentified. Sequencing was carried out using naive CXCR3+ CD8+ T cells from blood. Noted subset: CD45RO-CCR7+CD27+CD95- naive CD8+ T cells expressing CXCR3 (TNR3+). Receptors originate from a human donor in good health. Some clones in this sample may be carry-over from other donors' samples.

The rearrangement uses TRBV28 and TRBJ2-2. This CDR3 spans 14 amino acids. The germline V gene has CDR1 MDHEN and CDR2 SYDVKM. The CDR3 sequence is CASSPGSNTGELFF. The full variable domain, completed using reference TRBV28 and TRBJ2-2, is DVKVTQSSRYLVKRTGEKVFLECVQDMDHENMFWYRQDPGLGLRLIYFSYDVKMKEKGDIPEGYSVSREKKERFSLILESASTNQTSMYLCASSPGSNTGELFFGEGSRLTVL.

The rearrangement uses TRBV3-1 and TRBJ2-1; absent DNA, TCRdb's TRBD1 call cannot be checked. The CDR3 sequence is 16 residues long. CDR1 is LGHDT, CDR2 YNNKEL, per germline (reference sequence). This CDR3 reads CASSQPGPASYNEQFF.

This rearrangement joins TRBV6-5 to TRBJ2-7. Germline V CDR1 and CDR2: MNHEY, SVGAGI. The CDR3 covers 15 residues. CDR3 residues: CASSYSSSLFYEQYF.

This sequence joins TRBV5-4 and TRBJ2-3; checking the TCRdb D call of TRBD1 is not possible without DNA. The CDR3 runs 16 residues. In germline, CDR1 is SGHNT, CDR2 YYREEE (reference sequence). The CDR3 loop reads CASGVPGGSSTDTQYF.

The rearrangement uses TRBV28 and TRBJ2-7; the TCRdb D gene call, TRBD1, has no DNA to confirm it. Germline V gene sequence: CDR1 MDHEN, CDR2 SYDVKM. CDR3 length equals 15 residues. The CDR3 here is CASSFRGISSYEQYF.

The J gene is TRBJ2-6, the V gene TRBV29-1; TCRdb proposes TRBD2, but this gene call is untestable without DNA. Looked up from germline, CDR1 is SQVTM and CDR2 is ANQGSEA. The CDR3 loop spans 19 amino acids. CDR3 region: CSVEDWRATGRSGANVLTF.

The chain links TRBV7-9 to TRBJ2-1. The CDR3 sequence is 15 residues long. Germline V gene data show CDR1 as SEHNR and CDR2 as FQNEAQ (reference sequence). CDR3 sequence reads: CASSQRDISYNEQFF.

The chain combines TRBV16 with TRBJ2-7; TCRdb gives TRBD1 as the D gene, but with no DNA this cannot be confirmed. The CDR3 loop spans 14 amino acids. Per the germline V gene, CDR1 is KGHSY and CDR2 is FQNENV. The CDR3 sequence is CASSQSGRQAEQYF.

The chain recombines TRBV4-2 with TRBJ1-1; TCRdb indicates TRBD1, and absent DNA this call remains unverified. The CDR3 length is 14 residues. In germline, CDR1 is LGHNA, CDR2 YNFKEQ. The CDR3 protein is CASSQQGPPIEAFF.